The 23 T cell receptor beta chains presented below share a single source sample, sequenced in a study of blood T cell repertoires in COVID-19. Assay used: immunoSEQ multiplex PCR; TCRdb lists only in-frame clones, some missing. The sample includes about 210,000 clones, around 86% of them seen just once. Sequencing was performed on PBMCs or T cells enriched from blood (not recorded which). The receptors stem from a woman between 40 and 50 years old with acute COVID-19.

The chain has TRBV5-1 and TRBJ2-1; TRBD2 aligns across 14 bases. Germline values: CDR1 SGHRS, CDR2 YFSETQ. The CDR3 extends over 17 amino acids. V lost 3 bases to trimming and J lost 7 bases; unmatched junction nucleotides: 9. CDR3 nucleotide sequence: TGCGCCAGCAGCTGGGGGTCCGGGACTAGCGGGAGAAATGAGCAGTTCTTC. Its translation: CASSWGSGTSGRNEQFF. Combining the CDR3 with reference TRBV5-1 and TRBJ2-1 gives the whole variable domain KAGVTQTPRYLIKTRGQQVTLSCSPISGHRSVSWYQQTPGQGLQFLFEYFSETQRNKGNFPGRFSGRQFSNSRSEMNVSTLELGDSALYLCASSWGSGTSGRNEQFFGPGTRLTVL.

The CDR3 is CSVEALTGRLGYTF. In DNA form, the CDR3 reads TGCAGCGTTGAAGCCCTGACAGGACGCTTGGGCTACACCTTC. The chain joins TRBV29-1 to TRBJ1-2; TRBD1 might be the D (6 bases). V was shortened by 1 base and J by 8 bases, with 17 bases between the two germline ends. There are 14 residues in the CDR3. Per germline, CDR1 SQVTM and CDR2 ANQGSEA.

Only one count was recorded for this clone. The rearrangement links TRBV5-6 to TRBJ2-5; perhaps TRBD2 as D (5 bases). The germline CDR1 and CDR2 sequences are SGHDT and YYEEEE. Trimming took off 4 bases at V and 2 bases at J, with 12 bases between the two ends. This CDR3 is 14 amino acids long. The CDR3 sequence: CASSRGRFQETQYF. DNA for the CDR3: TGTGCCAGCAGCCGCGGGCGATTTCAAGAGACCCAGTACTTC.

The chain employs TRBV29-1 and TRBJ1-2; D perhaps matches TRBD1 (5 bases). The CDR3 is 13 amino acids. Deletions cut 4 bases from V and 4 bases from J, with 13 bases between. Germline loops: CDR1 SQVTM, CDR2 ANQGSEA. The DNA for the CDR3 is TGCAGCGTTGTTCAGGGATTTTCCTATGGCTACACCTTC. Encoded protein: CSVVQGFSYGYTF.

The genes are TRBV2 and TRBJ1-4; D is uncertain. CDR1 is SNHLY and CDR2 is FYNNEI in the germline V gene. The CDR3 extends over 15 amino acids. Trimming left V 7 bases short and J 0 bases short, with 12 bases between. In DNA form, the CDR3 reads TGTGCCAGCAACCGACAACCTGCAACTAATGAAAAACTGTTTTTT. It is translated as CASNRQPATNEKLFF.

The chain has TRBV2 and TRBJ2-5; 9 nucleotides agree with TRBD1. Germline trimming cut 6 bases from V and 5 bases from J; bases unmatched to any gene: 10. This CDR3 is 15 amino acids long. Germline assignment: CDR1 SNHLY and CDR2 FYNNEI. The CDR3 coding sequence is TGTGCCAGCAGCAATAACAGGGGGCGCCAGGAGACCCAGTACTTC. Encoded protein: CASSNNRGRQETQYF.

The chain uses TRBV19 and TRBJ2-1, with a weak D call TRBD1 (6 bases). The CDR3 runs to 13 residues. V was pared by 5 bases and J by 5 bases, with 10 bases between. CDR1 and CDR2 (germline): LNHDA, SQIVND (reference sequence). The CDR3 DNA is TGTGCCAGTAGTGCTACAGGGAACAATGAGCAGTTCTTC. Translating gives CASSATGNNEQFF. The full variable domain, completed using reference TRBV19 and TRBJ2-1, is DGGITQSPKYLFRKEGQNVTLSCEQNLNHDAMYWYRQDPGQGLRLIYYSQIVNDFQKGDIAEGYSVSREKKESFPLTVTSAQKNPTAFYLCASSATGNNEQFFGPGTRLTVL.

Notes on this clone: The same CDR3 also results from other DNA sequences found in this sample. CDR3 sequence (DNA): TGTGCCAGTAGGATTAGCTATGGCTACACCTTC. This sequence encodes CASRISYGYTF. V usage is TRBV19 and J usage is TRBJ1-2; D call uncertain. The germline V gene has CDR1 LNHDA and CDR2 SQIVND (reference sequence). This CDR3 comprises 11 residues. V lost 6 bases to trimming and J lost 4 bases, with 6 bases between them.

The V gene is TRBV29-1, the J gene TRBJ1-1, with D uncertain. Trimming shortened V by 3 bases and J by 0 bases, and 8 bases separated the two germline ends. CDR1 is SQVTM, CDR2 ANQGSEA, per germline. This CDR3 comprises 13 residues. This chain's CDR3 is CSVDAGMNTEAFF. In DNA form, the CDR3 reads TGCAGCGTTGACGCGGGGATGAACACTGAAGCTTTCTTT.

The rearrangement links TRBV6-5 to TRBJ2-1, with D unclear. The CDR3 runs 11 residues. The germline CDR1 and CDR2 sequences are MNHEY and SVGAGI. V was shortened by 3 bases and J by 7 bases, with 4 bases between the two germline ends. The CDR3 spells CASSYLNEQFF. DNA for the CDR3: TGTGCCAGCAGTTATCTAAATGAGCAGTTCTTC.

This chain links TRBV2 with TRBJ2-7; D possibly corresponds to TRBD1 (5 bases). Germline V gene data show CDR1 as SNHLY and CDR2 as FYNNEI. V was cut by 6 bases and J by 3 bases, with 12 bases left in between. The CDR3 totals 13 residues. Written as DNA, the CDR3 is TGTGCCAGCAGACAGGACGGGTACTACGAGCAGTACTTC. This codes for CASRQDGYYEQYF. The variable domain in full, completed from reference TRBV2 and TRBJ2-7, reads EPEVTQTPSHQVTQMGQEVILRCVPISNHLYFYWYRQILGQKVEFLVSFYNNEISEKSEIFDDQFSVERPDGSNFTLKIRSTKLEDSAMYFCASRQDGYYEQYFGPGTRLTVT.

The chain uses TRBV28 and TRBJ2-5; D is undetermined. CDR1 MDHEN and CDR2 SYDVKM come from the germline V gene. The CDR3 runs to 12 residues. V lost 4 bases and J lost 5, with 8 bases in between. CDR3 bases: TGTGCCAGCAGTTCCCGGGTCGAGACCCAGTACTTC. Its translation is CASSSRVETQYF.

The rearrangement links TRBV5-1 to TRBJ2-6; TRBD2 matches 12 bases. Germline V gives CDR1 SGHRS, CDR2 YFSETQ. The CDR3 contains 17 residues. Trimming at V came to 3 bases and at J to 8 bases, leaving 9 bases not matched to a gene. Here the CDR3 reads CASSWTGTSGSSNVLTF. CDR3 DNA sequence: TGCGCCAGCAGCTGGACCGGGACTAGCGGGTCGTCCAACGTCCTGACTTTC.

The CDR3 protein is CASSYSGTGGHEQYF. CDR3 bases: TGTGCCAGCAGTTACTCCGGGACAGGCGGCCACGAGCAGTACTTC. The chain joins TRBV6-2 or TRBV6-3 to TRBJ2-7; the match to TRBD1 covers 8 bases. The ends lost 0 bases at V and 5 bases at J; junction bases unmatched: 6. The length of the CDR3 is 15 residues. The germline V gene encodes CDR1 MNHEY and CDR2 SVGEGT.

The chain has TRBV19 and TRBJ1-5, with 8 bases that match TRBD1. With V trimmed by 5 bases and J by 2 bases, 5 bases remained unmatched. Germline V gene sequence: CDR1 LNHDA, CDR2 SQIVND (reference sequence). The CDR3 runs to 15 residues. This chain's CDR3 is CASSSQGARNQPQHF. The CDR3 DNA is TGTGCCAGTAGTTCTCAGGGGGCCCGCAATCAGCCCCAGCATTTT.

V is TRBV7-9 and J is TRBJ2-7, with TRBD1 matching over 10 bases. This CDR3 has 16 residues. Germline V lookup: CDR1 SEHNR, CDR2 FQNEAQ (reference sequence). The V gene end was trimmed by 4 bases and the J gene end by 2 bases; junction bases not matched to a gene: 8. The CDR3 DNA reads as TGTGCCAGCAGCTCCGGCGGGGACAGGGGTACCTACGAGCAGTACTTC. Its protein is CASSSGGDRGTYEQYF.

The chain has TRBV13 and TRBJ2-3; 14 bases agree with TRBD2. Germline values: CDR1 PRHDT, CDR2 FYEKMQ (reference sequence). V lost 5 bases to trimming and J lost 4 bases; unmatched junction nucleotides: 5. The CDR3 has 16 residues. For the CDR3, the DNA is TGTGCCAGCAGCCATGGGACTAGCGGGAGTCCAGATACGCAGTATTTT. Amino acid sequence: CASSHGTSGSPDTQYF.

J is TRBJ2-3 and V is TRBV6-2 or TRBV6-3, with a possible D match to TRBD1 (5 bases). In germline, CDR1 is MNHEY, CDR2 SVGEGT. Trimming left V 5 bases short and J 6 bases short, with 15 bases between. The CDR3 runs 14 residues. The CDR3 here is CASSKGQVEDTQYF. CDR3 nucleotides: TGTGCCAGCAGTAAAGGACAAGTGGAGGATACGCAGTATTTT.

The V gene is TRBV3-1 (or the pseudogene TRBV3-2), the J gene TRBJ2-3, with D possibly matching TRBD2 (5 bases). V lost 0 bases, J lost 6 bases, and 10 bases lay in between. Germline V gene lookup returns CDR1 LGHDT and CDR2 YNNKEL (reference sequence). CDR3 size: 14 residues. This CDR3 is CASSQDGSGDTQYF. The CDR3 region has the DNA TGTGCCAGCAGCCAAGACGGCTCGGGGGATACGCAGTATTTT.

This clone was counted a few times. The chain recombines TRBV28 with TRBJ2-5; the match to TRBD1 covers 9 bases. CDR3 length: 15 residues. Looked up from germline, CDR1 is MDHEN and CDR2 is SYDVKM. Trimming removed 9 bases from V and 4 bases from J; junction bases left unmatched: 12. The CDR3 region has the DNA TGTGCCAGTCGCCGGTCGGACAGGGGTCGAGAGACCCAGTACTTC. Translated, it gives CASRRSDRGRETQYF.

In DNA, the CDR3 is TGTGCCAGCTCACCAGGACAGACTTTCTATGGCTACACCTTC. This gives the protein CASSPGQTFYGYTF. The V gene is TRBV18, the J gene TRBJ1-2, with a weak D call TRBD1 (6 bases). Germline values: CDR1 KGHSH, CDR2 LQKENI. V lost 2 bases to trimming and J lost 4 bases, with 11 bases between them. This CDR3 has 14 amino acids. Using reference TRBV18 and TRBJ1-2 for the parts outside the CDR3, the full variable domain is NAGVMQNPRHLVRRRGQEARLRCSPMKGHSHVYWYRQLPEEGLKFMVYLQKENIIDESGMPKERFSAEFPKEGPSILRIQQVVRGDSAAYFCASSPGQTFYGYTFGSGTRLTVV.

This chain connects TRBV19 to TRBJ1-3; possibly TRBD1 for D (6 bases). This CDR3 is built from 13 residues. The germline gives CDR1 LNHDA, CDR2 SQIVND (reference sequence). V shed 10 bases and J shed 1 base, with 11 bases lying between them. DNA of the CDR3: TGTGCCATACAGGGCGCATCTGGAAACACCATATATTTT. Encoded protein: CAIQGASGNTIYF.

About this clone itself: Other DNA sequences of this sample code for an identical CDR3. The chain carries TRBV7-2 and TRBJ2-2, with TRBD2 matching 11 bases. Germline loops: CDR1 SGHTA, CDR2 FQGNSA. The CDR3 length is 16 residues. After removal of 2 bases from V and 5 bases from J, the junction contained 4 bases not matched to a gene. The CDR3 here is CASSLRTSGSTGELFF. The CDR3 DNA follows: TGTGCCAGCAGCTTACGGACTAGCGGGTCTACCGGGGAGCTGTTTTTT. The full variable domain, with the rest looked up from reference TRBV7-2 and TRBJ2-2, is GAGVSQSPSNKVTEKGKDVELRCDPISGHTALYWYRQSLGQGLEFLIYFQGNSAPDKSGLPSDRFSAERTGGSVSTLTIQRTQQEDSAVYLCASSLRTSGSTGELFFGEGSRLTVL.